Presented here are 7 T cell receptor beta chains from one specimen sequenced in a study of blood T cell repertoires in COVID-19. TCRdb keeps only in-frame clones here, not all; method: immunoSEQ multiplex PCR. The data contain roughly 230,000 clones, 85% of them singletons. Sample: peripheral blood. All receptors derive from a man aged 50 or older with COVID-19, enrolled during active disease.

This sequence joins TRBV27 and TRBJ1-3; D may be TRBD1 (5 bases). Deletions cut 3 bases from V and 6 bases from J, with 12 bases between. Germline V gene sequence: CDR1 MNHEY, CDR2 SMNVEV (reference sequence). The CDR3 spans 14 residues. CDR3 bases: TGTGCCAGCAGTTTCCAGGGCCCGCCAAACACCATATATTTT. It is translated as CASSFQGPPNTIYF.

This sequence joins TRBV9 and TRBJ2-3, with D possibly TRBD2 on 6 matching bases. Between the trimmed V and J ends, which lost 0 bases and 1 base, there was a span of 9 bases. The CDR3 is 15 amino acids. Germline CDR1 SGDLS, CDR2 YYNGEE. This CDR3 reads CASSVVERGTDTQYF. The CDR3, as DNA: TGTGCCAGCAGCGTAGTTGAGCGGGGCACAGATACGCAGTATTTT.

The chain joins TRBV13 to TRBJ1-2; TRBD1 might be the D (6 bases). The germline V gene encodes CDR1 PRHDT and CDR2 FYEKMQ (reference sequence). Trimming took off 0 bases at V and 4 bases at J, with 9 bases between the two ends. CDR3 length: 14 amino acids. CDR3 DNA sequence: TGTGCCAGCAGCTTAGGTCCAGGGGCCTATGGCTACACCTTC. Translating it yields CASSLGPGAYGYTF.

This clone has more than one count but fewer than ten. The V gene is TRBV2, the J gene TRBJ2-3; D possibly corresponds to TRBD2 (6 bases). Germline CDR1 SNHLY, CDR2 FYNNEI. CDR3 size: 12 residues. The V end lost 6 bases, the J end lost 5 bases, and 9 bases lay between the germline ends. This CDR3 reads CASSLAEDTQYF. The CDR3 bases are TGTGCCAGCAGCTTAGCGGAAGATACGCAGTATTTT.

The rearrangement joins TRBV14 to TRBJ1-1; a possible D gene is TRBD1 (6 bases). The CDR3 has 19 residues. Germline CDR1 SGHDN, CDR2 FVKESK. With 0 bases removed from V and 1 base from J, the gap between germline ends came to 21 bases. CDR3 protein: CASSQDYLGHTGRNTEAFF. The CDR3 DNA is TGTGCCAGCAGCCAAGATTATTTGGGGCATACAGGGAGGAACACTGAAGCTTTCTTT.

The rearrangement joins TRBV14 to TRBJ1-6; D unclear. Germline assignment: CDR1 SGHDN and CDR2 FVKESK. Trimming pared 5 bases from V and 11 bases from J, leaving 13 bases between. CDR3 size: 13 residues. CDR3 in amino acids: CASSAQVSTPLHF. The CDR3 bases are TGTGCCAGCAGCGCTCAGGTTTCTACACCCCTCCACTTT.

This chain links TRBV11-2 with TRBJ2-2; 14 bases align to TRBD2. V shed 5 bases, J shed 4 bases, and the junction held 6 bases outside the gene matches. The germline CDR1 and CDR2 sequences are SGHAT and FQNNGV. This CDR3 comprises 17 residues. CDR3 nucleotides: TGTGCCAGCAGCGGACTAGCGGGGGGATTATTCACCGGGGAGCTGTTTTTT. Translated: CASSGLAGGLFTGELFF. Filled out from reference TRBV11-2 and TRBJ2-2, the complete variable domain reads EAGVAQSPRYKIIEKRQSVAFWCNPISGHATLYWYQQILGQGPKLLIQFQNNGVVDDSQLPKDRFSAERLKGVDSTLKIQPAKLEDSAVYLCASSGLAGGLFTGELFFGEGSRLTVL.